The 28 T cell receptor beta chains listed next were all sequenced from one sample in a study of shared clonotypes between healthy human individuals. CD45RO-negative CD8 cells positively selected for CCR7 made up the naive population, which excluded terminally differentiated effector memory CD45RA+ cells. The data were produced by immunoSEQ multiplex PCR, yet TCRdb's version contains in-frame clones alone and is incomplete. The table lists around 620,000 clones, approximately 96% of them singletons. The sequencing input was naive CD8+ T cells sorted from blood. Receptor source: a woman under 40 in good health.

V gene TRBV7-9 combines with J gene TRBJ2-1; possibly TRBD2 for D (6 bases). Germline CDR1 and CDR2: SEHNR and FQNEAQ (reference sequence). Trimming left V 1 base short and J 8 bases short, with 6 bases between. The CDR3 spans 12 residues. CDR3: CASSLGGDEQFF. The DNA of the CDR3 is TGTGCCAGCAGCTTAGGGGGGGATGAGCAGTTCTTC.

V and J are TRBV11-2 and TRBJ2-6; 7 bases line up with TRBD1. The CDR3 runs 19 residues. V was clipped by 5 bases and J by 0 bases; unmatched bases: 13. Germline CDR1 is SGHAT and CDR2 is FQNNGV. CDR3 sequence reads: CASSEAGTAQSSGANVLTF. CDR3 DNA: TGTGCCAGCAGCGAAGCCGGGACAGCACAAAGCTCTGGGGCCAACGTCCTGACTTTC. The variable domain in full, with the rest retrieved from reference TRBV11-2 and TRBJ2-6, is EAGVAQSPRYKIIEKRQSVAFWCNPISGHATLYWYQQILGQGPKLLIQFQNNGVVDDSQLPKDRFSAERLKGVDSTLKIQPAKLEDSAVYLCASSEAGTAQSSGANVLTFGAGSRLTVL.

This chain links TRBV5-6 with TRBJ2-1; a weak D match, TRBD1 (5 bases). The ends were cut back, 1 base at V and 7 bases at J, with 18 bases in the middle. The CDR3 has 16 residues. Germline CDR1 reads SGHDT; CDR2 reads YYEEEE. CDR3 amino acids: CASSLMYPMGPNEQFF. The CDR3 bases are TGTGCCAGCAGCTTGATGTACCCCATGGGGCCAAATGAGCAGTTCTTC.

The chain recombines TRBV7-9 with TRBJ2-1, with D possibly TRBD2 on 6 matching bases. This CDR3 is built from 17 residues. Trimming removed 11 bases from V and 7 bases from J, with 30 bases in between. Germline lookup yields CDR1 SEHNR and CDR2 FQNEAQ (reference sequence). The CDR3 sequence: CADVGDTAGTLGNEQFF. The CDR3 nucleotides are TGTGCCGACGTTGGGGATACGGCGGGGACCCTTGGAAATGAGCAGTTCTTC.

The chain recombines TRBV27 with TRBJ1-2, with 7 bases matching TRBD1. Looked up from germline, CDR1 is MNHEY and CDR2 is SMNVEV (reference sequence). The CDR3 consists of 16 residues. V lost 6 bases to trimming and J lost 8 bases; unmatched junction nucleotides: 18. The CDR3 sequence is CASRAQKGAEMEGYTF. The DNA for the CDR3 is TGTGCCAGCAGGGCTCAAAAGGGGGCAGAGATGGAGGGCTACACCTTC.

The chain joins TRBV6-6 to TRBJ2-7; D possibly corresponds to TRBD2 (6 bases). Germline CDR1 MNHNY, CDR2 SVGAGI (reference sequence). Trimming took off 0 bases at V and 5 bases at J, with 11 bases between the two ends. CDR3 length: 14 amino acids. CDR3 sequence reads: CASSYSVSGDEQYF. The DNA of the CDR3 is TGTGCCAGCAGTTACTCGGTTAGCGGAGACGAGCAGTACTTC.

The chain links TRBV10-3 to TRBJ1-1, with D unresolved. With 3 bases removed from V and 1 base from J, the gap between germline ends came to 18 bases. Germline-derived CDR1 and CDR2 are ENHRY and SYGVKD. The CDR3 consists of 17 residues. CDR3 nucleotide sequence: TGTGCCATCAGTGAACCCCCTGGTAGCCCTAGGAACACTGAAGCTTTCTTT. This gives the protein CAISEPPGSPRNTEAFF.

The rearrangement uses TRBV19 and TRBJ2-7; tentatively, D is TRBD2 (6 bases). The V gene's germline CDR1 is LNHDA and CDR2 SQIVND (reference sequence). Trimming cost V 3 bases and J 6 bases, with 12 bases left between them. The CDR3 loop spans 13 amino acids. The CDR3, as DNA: TGTGCCAGTAGTATCGGGACTGGGAGCGAGCAGTACTTC. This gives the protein CASSIGTGSEQYF.

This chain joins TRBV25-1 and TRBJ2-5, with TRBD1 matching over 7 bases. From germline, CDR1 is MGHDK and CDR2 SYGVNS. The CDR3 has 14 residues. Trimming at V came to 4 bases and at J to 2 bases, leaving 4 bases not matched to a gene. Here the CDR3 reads CASSARDRQETQYF. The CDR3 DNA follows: TGTGCCAGCAGTGCACGGGACAGACAAGAGACCCAGTACTTC.

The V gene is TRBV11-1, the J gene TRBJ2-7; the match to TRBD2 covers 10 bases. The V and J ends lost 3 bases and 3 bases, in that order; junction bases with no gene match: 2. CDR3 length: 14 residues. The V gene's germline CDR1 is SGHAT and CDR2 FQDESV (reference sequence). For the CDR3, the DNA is TGTGCCAGCAGCTTTCTAGCGGGGGACTACGAGCAGTACTTC. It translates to CASSFLAGDYEQYF.

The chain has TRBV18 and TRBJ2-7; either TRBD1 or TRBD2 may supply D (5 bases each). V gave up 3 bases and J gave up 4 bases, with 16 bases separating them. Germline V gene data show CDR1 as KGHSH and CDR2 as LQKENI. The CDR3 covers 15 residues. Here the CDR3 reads CASSPGAHGPYEQYF. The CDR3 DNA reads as TGTGCCAGCTCACCCGGGGCACATGGGCCTTACGAGCAGTACTTC.

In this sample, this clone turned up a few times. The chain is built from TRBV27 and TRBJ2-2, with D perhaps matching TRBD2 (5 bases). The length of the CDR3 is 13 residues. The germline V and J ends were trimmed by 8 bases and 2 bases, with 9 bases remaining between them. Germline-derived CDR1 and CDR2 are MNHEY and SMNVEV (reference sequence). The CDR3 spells CASLDYNTGELFF. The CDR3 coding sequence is TGTGCCAGCCTTGACTACAACACCGGGGAGCTGTTTTTT.

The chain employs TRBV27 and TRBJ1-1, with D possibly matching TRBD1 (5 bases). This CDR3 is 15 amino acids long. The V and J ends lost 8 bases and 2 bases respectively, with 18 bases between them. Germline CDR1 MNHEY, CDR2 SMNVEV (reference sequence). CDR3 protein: CASGPVRGGNTEAFF. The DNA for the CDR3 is TGTGCCAGCGGCCCCGTTAGGGGAGGCAACACTGAAGCTTTCTTT.

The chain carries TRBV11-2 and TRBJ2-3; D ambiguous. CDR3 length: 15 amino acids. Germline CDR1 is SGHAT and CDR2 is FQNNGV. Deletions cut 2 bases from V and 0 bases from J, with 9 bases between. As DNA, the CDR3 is TGTGCCAGCAGCTTAACTTCAAGTAGCACAGATACGCAGTATTTT. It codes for CASSLTSSSTDTQYF.

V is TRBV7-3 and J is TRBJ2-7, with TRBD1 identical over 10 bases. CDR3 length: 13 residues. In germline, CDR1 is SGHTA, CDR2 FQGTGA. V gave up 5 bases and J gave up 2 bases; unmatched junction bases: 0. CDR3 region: CASSGTGAYEQYF. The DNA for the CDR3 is TGTGCCAGCAGCGGGACAGGGGCCTACGAGCAGTACTTC.

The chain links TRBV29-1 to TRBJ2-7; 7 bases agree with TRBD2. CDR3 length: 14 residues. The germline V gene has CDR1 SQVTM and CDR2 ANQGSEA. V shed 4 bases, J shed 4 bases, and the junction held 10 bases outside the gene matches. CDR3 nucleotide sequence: TGCAGCGTTGTCTCGCGGGAGACTATTTACGAGCAGTACTTC. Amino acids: CSVVSRETIYEQYF.

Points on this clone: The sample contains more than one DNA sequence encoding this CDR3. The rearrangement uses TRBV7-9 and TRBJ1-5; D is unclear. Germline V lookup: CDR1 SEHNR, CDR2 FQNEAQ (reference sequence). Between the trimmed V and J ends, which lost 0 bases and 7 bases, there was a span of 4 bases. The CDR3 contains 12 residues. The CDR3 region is CASSLAGQPQHF. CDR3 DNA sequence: TGTGCCAGCAGCTTAGCGGGGCAGCCCCAGCATTTT.

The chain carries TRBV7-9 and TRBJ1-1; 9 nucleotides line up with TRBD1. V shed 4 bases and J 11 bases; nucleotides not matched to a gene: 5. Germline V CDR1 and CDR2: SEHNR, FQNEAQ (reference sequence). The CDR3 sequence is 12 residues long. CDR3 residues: CASSSNRGPAFF. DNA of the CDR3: TGTGCCAGCAGCTCAAACAGGGGGCCTGCTTTCTTT.

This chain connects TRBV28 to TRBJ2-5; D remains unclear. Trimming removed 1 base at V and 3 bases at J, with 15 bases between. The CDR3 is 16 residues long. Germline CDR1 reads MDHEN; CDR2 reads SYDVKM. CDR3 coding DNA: TGTGCCAGCAGTTTATCTTGGCCAAAAACCGAAGAGACCCAGTACTTC. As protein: CASSLSWPKTEETQYF.

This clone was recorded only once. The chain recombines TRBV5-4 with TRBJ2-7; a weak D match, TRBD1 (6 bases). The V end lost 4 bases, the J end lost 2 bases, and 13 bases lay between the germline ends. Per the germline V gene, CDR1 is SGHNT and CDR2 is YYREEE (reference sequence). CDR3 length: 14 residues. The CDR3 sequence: CASSPDRSAYEQYF. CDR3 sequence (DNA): TGTGCCAGCAGCCCAGACAGGTCGGCCTACGAGCAGTACTTC. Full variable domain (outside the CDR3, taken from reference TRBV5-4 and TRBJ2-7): ETGVTQSPTHLIKTRGQQVTLRCSSQSGHNTVSWYQQALGQGPQFIFQYYREEENGRGNFPPRFSGLQFPNYSSELNVNALELDDSALYLCASSPDRSAYEQYFGPGTRLTVT.

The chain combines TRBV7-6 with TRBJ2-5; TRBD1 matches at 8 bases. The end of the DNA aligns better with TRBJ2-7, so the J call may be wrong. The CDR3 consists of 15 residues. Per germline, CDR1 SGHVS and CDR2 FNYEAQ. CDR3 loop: CASSSSTGVSYEQYF. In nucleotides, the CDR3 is TGTGCCAGCAGCTCCTCGACAGGGGTCTCCTACGAGCAGTACTTC.

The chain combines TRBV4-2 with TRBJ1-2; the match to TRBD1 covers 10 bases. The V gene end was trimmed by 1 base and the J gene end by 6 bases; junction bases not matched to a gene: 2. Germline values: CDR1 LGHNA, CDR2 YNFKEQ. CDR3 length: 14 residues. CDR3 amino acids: CASSQGTGGNGYTF. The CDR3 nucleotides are TGTGCCAGCAGCCAAGGGACAGGGGGTAATGGCTACACCTTC.

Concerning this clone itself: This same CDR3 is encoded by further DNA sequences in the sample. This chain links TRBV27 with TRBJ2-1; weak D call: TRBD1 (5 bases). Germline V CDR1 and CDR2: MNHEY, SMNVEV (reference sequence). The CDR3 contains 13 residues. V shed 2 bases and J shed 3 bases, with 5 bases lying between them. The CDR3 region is CASSLDSYNEQFF. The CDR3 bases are TGTGCCAGCAGTTTAGACAGCTACAATGAGCAGTTCTTC.

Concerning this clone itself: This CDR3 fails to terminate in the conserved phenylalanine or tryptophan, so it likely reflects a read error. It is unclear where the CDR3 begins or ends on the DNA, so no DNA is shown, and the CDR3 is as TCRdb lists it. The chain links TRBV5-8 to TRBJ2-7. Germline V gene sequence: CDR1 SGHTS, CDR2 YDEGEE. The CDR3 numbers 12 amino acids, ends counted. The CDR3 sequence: CASSLFRAGRTK.

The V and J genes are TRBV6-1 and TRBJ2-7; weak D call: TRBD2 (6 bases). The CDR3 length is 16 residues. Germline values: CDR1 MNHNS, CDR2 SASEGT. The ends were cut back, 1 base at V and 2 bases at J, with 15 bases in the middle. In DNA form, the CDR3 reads TGTGCCAGCAGTGAAGGGATATGGGGGACTCCCTACGAGCAGTACTTC. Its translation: CASSEGIWGTPYEQYF.

The CDR3 bases are TGTGCCAGCAGCTCAACTCGAGAGGCTTTGCCTAATGAAAAACTGTTTTTT. This sequence encodes CASSSTREALPNEKLFF. This chain uses TRBV7-2 with TRBJ1-4; D not resolved. CDR3 length equals 17 residues. Trimming shortened V by 4 bases and J by 3 bases, and 18 bases separated the two germline ends. Looked up from germline, CDR1 is SGHTA and CDR2 is FQGNSA. The entire variable domain, with the rest obtained from reference TRBV7-2 and TRBJ1-4, is as follows: GAGVSQSPSNKVTEKGKDVELRCDPISGHTALYWYRQSLGQGLEFLIYFQGNSAPDKSGLPSDRFSAERTGGSVSTLTIQRTQQEDSAVYLCASSSTREALPNEKLFFGSGTQLSVL.

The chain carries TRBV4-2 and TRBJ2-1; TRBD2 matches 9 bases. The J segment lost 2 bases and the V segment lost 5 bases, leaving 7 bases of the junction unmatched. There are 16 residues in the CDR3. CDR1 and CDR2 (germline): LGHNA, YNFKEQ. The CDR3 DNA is TGTGCCAGCAGCTCGACCGTAGCGGGAGCCTACAATGAGCAGTTCTTC. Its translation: CASSSTVAGAYNEQFF.

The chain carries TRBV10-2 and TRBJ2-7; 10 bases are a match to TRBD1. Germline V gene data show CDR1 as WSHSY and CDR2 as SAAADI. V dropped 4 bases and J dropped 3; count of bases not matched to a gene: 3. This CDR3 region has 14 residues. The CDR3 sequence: CASSGQGANYEQYF. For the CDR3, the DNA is TGCGCCAGCAGTGGACAGGGGGCGAACTACGAGCAGTACTTC.